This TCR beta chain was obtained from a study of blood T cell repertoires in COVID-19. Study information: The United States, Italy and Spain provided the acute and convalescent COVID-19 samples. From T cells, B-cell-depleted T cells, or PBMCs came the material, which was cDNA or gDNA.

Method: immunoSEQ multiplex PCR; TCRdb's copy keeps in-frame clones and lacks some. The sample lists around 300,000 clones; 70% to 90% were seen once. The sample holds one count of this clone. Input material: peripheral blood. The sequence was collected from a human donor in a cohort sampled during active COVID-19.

CDR3 region: CAWRDRTQSSGANVLTF. In DNA, the CDR3 is TGTGCCTGGAGAGATCGGACACAATCCTCTGGGGCCAACGTCCTGACTTTC. The rearrangement joins TRBV30 to TRBJ2-6; tentatively, D is TRBD1 (5 bases). This CDR3 has 17 residues. V shed 3 bases and J shed 0 bases, with 15 bases lying between them. Germline V gene sequence: CDR1 GTSNPN, CDR2 SVGIG (reference sequence).